The sequence of this T cell receptor beta chain was determined in a study of naive and memory T cell subsets. The library had UMIs added by 3' ligation of an oligonucleotide to TCR cDNA. RNA was extracted from roughly 2.6 ml of whole blood of healthy adults. Reverse transcription used DNase-treated unsorted total RNA, aiming for roughly 1 to 1000 ng. The CDR3 covers 13 residues. The V end was cut by 6 bases, the J end by 4 bases, with 13 bases between. CDR1 and CDR2 (germline): SQVTM, ANQGSEA. Ligated cDNA underwent four rounds of PCR with nested alpha and beta constant region primers and SP2. Reverse transcription of blood and skin TCR RNA was primed at alpha and beta constant regions. TCRdb re-analysed the 5' RACE reads in MiXCR, keeping a single row per CDR3 protein. The table lists roughly 62,000 distinct CDR3 sequences, roughly 6.7% of them singletons.

The clonotype originates from a male donor in good health. This chain uses TRBV29-1 with TRBJ2-1; maybe TRBD1 (6 bases). The CDR3 sequence is CSVGTPIYNEQFF. The CDR3 nucleotides are TGCAGCGTGGGGACACCGATTTACAATGAGCAGTTCTTC.